These 21 T cell receptor beta chains were all obtained from the same sample, sequenced in a study of monozygotic twins with inflammatory bowel disease. TCRdb reprocessed the 5' RACE reads, keeping one entry per CDR3 protein, no DNA. The sample has 350,000 to 400,000 distinct CDR3 sequences. The sequenced sample was blood. Every receptor here comes from a human donor with ulcerative colitis or Crohn's disease, or a healthy co-twin of an affected twin (not recorded which).

V is TRBV7-2 and J is TRBJ2-4; the D call from TCRdb, TRBD1, cannot be confirmed without DNA. Per the germline V gene, CDR1 is SGHTA and CDR2 is FQGNSA. The CDR3 covers 14 residues. The CDR3 spells CASSPRDGKNIQYF.

The V gene is TRBV20-1, the J gene TRBJ2-4; TCRdb calls TRBD1, which cannot be checked without DNA. The CDR3 extends over 13 amino acids. Germline V gene sequence: CDR1 DFQATT, CDR2 SNEGSKA (reference sequence). CDR3 protein: CSARTPAKNIQYF.

The chain joins TRBV5-1 to TRBJ1-1; TCRdb designates TRBD1, a call that cannot be tested without DNA. The CDR3 spans 15 residues. Germline loops: CDR1 SGHRS, CDR2 YFSETQ. The chain's CDR3 is CASSTLGYVNTEAFF.

V and J are TRBV5-5 and TRBJ2-5; TCRdb's D gene call, TRBD1, goes unchecked for lack of DNA. The CDR3 loop spans 17 amino acids. Germline lookup yields CDR1 SGHKS and CDR2 YYEKEE (reference sequence). CDR3 region: CASSSKDRERYQETQYF. The full variable domain, in which reference TRBV5-5 and TRBJ2-5 provide the parts outside the CDR3, is DAGVTQSPTHLIKTRGQQVTLRCSPISGHKSVSWYQQVLGQGPQFIFQYYEKEERGRGNFPDRFSARQFPNYSSELNVNALLLGDSALYLCASSSKDRERYQETQYFGPGTRLLVL.

The chain recombines TRBV29-1 with TRBJ2-7; TCRdb lists TRBD1, though no DNA is available to test this call. The CDR3 runs 15 residues. The germline gives CDR1 SQVTM, CDR2 ANQGSEA. CDR3 amino acids: CSVVSQGASLYEQYF.

The chain recombines TRBV19 with TRBJ1-1; there is no DNA to check the TCRdb D call of TRBD1. CDR1 and CDR2 (germline): LNHDA, SQIVND (reference sequence). This CDR3 comprises 16 residues. This CDR3 reads CASSYGTVRMNTEAFF.

This chain links TRBV7-6 with TRBJ2-3; TCRdb proposes TRBD1, but this gene call is untestable without DNA. Germline V gives CDR1 SGHVS, CDR2 FNYEAQ. This CDR3 contains 13 residues. The CDR3 region is CASSRTTTDTQYF. The full variable domain, its missing parts supplied by reference TRBV7-6 and TRBJ2-3, is GAGVSQSPRYKVTKRGQDVALRCDPISGHVSLYWYRQALGQGPEFLTYFNYEAQQDKSGLPNDRFSAERPEGSISTLTIQRTEQRDSAMYRCASSRTTTDTQYFGPGTRLTVL.

The gene calls are TRBV7-3 and TRBJ2-2. From germline, CDR1 is SGHTA and CDR2 FQGTGA. The CDR3 has 16 amino acids. The CDR3 sequence is CASSLRSLPNTGELFF.

V is TRBV7-8 and J is TRBJ1-6; absent DNA, TCRdb's TRBD1 call cannot be checked. The CDR3 covers 16 residues. In germline, CDR1 is SGHVS, CDR2 FQNEAQ. CDR3 protein: CASSLVVGQGNSPLHF.

The rearrangement uses TRBV4-3 and TRBJ2-1; as DNA is missing, the TRBD2 call by TCRdb cannot be tested. The CDR3 extends over 15 amino acids. Germline values: CDR1 LGHNA, CDR2 YSLEER. The CDR3 is CASSQDPTRYNEQFF.

V usage is TRBV20-1 and J usage is TRBJ2-7. CDR1 and CDR2 from the germline V gene are DFQATT and SNEGSKA (reference sequence). The CDR3 totals 13 residues. The CDR3 protein is CSARDRMYGEQYF.

The chain recombines TRBV14 with TRBJ1-1; checking the TCRdb D call of TRBD1 is not possible without DNA. The germline gives CDR1 SGHDN, CDR2 FVKESK. The CDR3 extends over 17 amino acids. Here the CDR3 reads CASSHLGRGGRDTEAFF.

V is TRBV5-1 and J is TRBJ2-3; absent DNA, TCRdb's TRBD1 call cannot be checked. The CDR3 runs to 14 residues. Germline V gene sequence: CDR1 SGHRS, CDR2 YFSETQ. The CDR3 spells CASAITGITDTQYF.

The gene calls are TRBV5-1 and TRBJ2-5. The CDR3 is made up of 15 amino acids. Germline V gene lookup returns CDR1 SGHRS and CDR2 YFSETQ. The CDR3 is CASIVNPETKETQYF.

The chain uses TRBV4-3 and TRBJ1-5. There are 16 residues in the CDR3. CDR1 and CDR2 (germline): LGHNA, YSLEER. The CDR3 loop is CASSQDWWVTNQPQHF.

The chain's CDR3 is CASSSRSGSTDTQYF. This chain uses TRBV5-4 with TRBJ2-3; TCRdb calls TRBD2, which cannot be checked without DNA. The CDR3 runs to 15 residues. Per germline, CDR1 SGHNT and CDR2 YYREEE (reference sequence). The full variable domain, rest sourced from reference TRBV5-4 and TRBJ2-3, is ETGVTQSPTHLIKTRGQQVTLRCSSQSGHNTVSWYQQALGQGPQFIFQYYREEENGRGNFPPRFSGLQFPNYSSELNVNALELDDSALYLCASSSRSGSTDTQYFGPGTRLTVL.

V and J are TRBV18 and TRBJ2-7. The CDR3 is made up of 15 amino acids. In germline, CDR1 is KGHSH, CDR2 LQKENI. CDR3 residues: CASSPYRDQNYEQYF. The full variable domain, its missing parts supplied by reference TRBV18 and TRBJ2-7, is NAGVMQNPRHLVRRRGQEARLRCSPMKGHSHVYWYRQLPEEGLKFMVYLQKENIIDESGMPKERFSAEFPKEGPSILRIQQVVRGDSAAYFCASSPYRDQNYEQYFGPGTRLTVT.

The V call is TRBV12-3 or TRBV12-4, the J call TRBJ1-1; the D gene TCRdb calls, TRBD1, cannot be checked with no DNA. The CDR3 has 13 residues. The CDR3 sequence: CASSPGMATEAFF.

The chain links TRBV7-2 to TRBJ2-7; the D call of TRBD1 rests on TCRdb alone, since no DNA is present to check it. The length of the CDR3 is 13 residues. The germline gives CDR1 SGHTA, CDR2 FQGNSA. The CDR3 here is CASTWQGAYEQYF.

The rearrangement links TRBV6-2 or TRBV6-3 to TRBJ2-7. Germline loops: CDR1 MNHEY, CDR2 SVGEGT. This CDR3 has 13 residues. The CDR3 spells CASTPRRGYEQYF.

The chain links TRBV12-3 or TRBV12-4 to TRBJ2-3; TCRdb picks TRBD1, but there is no DNA to check that call. This CDR3 is built from 13 residues. This chain's CDR3 is CASSFQGTDTQYF.